This is a list of T cell receptor beta chains from one sample in a study of T cells expressing NK-cell markers. TCRdb re-called the 5' RACE reads; one entry per CDR3 protein, DNA not given. This sample's clone table lists 450,000 to 600,000 distinct CDR3 sequences. The sequenced sample consisted of blood T cells: a sorted CD56 or NKG2C T cell subset, CD4+ or CD8+ T cells, or bulk PBMC T cells (not recorded which). The receptor source for this set is a young man in good health. CDR3s include the opening cysteine and the closing phenylalanine or tryptophan.

TRBV28	TRBJ2-2	CASLREVYGELFF
TRBV6-5	TRBJ2-2	CASSYSAQLNTGELFF
TRBV7-8	TRBJ2-6	CASSLQGASGANVLTF
TRBV7-2	TRBJ2-7	CASSLSRGSLYEQYF
TRBV11-2	TRBJ2-5	CASSIGSGRLETQYF
TRBV5-5	TRBJ2-5	CASSLVSSVKETQYF
TRBV20-1	TRBJ2-4	CSARDPLRQGPQNIQYF
TRBV4-2	TRBJ2-1	CASSQFSGNNEQFF
TRBV20-1	TRBJ2-2	CSASGQGALNTGELFF
TRBV5-6	TRBJ2-1	CASSFGLGEQFF
TRBV20-1	TRBJ2-7	CSAGSGDEQYF
TRBV7-6	TRBJ2-1	CASSFDGGAFF
TRBV18	TRBJ1-2	CASSPIGFPRDGYTF
TRBV7-3	TRBJ2-5	CASSLRPGAQETQYF
TRBV24-1	TRBJ2-3	CATSEDPGQGYTDTQYF
TRBV7-2	TRBJ2-7	CASSRRTSGKKQYF
TRBV11-2	TRBJ2-3	CASSLDREHTQYF
TRBV13	TRBJ2-5	CASRIGSQRGVRRETQYF
TRBV6-1	TRBJ2-3	CASSEERAGFGTDTQYF
TRBV6-5	TRBJ1-1	CASRPISGNTQAFF
TRBV5-1	TRBJ2-7	CASSLGAAMAYEQYF
TRBV29-1	TRBJ1-2	CSVNTGSSGYTF
TRBV5-1	TRBJ2-2	CASSLQAGGGTGELFF
TRBV6-1	TRBJ2-2	CASGHGRAGELFF
TRBV10-3	TRBJ2-3	CAISEAGTPDTQYF
TRBV27	TRBJ2-1	CASSPDRVNEQFF
TRBV24-1	TRBJ2-7	CATSDTGTGLDEQYF
TRBV28	TRBJ2-7	CASKKGQNPYEQYF
TRBV10-1	TRBJ2-5	CASSRDREGTQYF
TRBV27	TRBJ2-1	CASSLRQGFLSPNEQFF
TRBV7-9	TRBJ2-3	CASRPKGLAGTDTQYF
TRBV2	TRBJ2-7	CASRRQGIAATSEQYF
TRBV7-9	TRBJ2-3	CASSLIQGETDTQYF
TRBV29-1	TRBJ2-7	CSAEDRGNGEQYF
TRBV6-2/TRBV6-3	TRBJ2-2	CASSPLPGTTNTGELFF
TRBV29-1	TRBJ2-5	CSVASSPQAQYF
TRBV5-1	TRBJ2-1	CASRGDRVSANEQFF
TRBV25-1	TRBJ2-1	CANSGGRTNEQFF
TRBV6-1	TRBJ2-7	CASRMGLRYEQYF
TRBV12-3/TRBV12-4	TRBJ1-5	CASSGRGNQPQHF
TRBV5-6	TRBJ2-1	CASSVSDYDNEQFF
TRBV7-3	TRBJ2-1	CASSQSAYNEQFF
TRBV12-3/TRBV12-4	TRBJ1-3	CASSPGGPSGNTIYF
TRBV6-1	TRBJ2-5	CASSRDRSGTQYF
TRBV5-1	TRBJ2-7	CASSSGAGHLLYEQYF
TRBV30	TRBJ2-5	CAWSRTSGQETQYF
TRBV6-5	TRBJ1-2	CASSYAPTGVWGYTF
TRBV20-1	TRBJ1-5	CSVLLTGTAPRPQHF
TRBV7-8	TRBJ2-5	CASSGRDKSYF
TRBV24-1	TRBJ2-3	CATSDFSGSVPDTQYF